This TCR beta chain was recorded in a study of OX40 agonist ivuxolimab in advanced cancers. Findings and limits, study-wide: Among the lowest peripheral clonal expansion occurred in 0.1-3.0 mg/kg partial responders.

The data were produced by immunoSEQ multiplex PCR, yet TCRdb's version contains in-frame clones alone and is incomplete. The sample carries about 83,000 clones, 85% recorded once. Note on this clone: Its antigen is unknown.

V lost 6 bases, J lost 5 bases, and 10 bases stayed unmatched. There are 14 residues in the CDR3. CDR1 and CDR2 (germline): SGHDT, YYEEEE. The starting material was CD4+ or CD8+ T cells sorted from blood, obtained in a trial of the OX40 agonist ivuxolimab. The sequence was collected from an adult with an advanced solid tumor such as melanoma, head and neck, liver or kidney cancer. This chain uses TRBV5-6 with TRBJ1-2; TRBD1 matches at 7 bases. CDR3 loop: CASIYATGLYGYTF. DNA of the CDR3: TGTGCCAGCATCTACGCGACAGGGTTGTATGGCTACACCTTC.